The 21 T cell receptor beta chains presented below share a single source sample, sequenced in a study of cytomegalovirus exposure and HLA in healthy donors. Researchers ran the PCR with 60 Vbeta and 13 Jbeta primers. Repertoires were generated with immunoSEQ multiplex PCR, while TCRdb's copy carries only in-frame clones and drops some. The data show roughly 120,000 clones, approximately 80% seen once. The sample comprised PBMCs. These receptors were collected from a man aged 50-60 years in good health and CMV-seronegative.

The chain is built from TRBV4-2 and TRBJ1-4; D is possibly TRBD1 (5 bases). Germline assignment: CDR1 LGHNA and CDR2 YNFKEQ. Trimming left V 0 bases short and J 5 bases short, with 10 bases between. CDR3 length: 15 amino acids. The CDR3 sequence is CASSQDRGSNEKLFF. CDR3 DNA: TGTGCCAGCAGCCAAGATAGGGGCAGCAATGAAAAACTGTTTTTT.

The rearrangement uses TRBV4-2 and TRBJ1-5; the D gene is possibly TRBD1 (5 bases). The CDR3 spans 16 residues. Trimming removed 0 bases from V and 1 base from J, with 10 bases in between. From germline, CDR1 is LGHNA and CDR2 YNFKEQ. The CDR3 sequence is CASSQEGGVSNQPQHF. The CDR3 nucleotides read TGTGCCAGCAGCCAAGAAGGAGGGGTGAGCAATCAGCCCCAGCATTTT.

As DNA, the CDR3 is TGTGCCAGCAGCTTGCCGGCTCGGGGTTCACCCCTCCACTTT. Translating it yields CASSLPARGSPLHF. The chain couples TRBV5-6 to TRBJ1-6; D is unclear. CDR1 is SGHDT, CDR2 YYEEEE, per germline. V was shortened by 1 base and J by 9 bases, with 11 bases between the two germline ends. CDR3 length: 14 residues. Full variable domain (rest looked up from reference TRBV5-6 and TRBJ1-6): DAGVTQSPTHLIKTRGQQVTLRCSPKSGHDTVSWYQQALGQGPQFIFQYYEEEERQRGNFPDRFSGHQFPNYSSELNVNALLLGDSALYLCASSLPARGSPLHFGNGTRLTVT.

This chain uses TRBV5-8 with TRBJ1-1; a weak D match, TRBD1 (6 bases). Trimming removed 1 base from V and 4 bases from J, with 20 bases in between. Germline lookup yields CDR1 SGHTS and CDR2 YDEGEE. This CDR3 contains 17 residues. CDR3 DNA: TGTGCCAGCAGCTTGAGAGGGGGTCCATCTGGGGCCACTGAAGCTTTCTTT. Translated: CASSLRGGPSGATEAFF.

The rearrangement uses TRBV25-1 and TRBJ1-2; weak D call: TRBD1 (6 bases). Germline V gives CDR1 MGHDK, CDR2 SYGVNS. V lost 3 bases to trimming and J lost 8 bases, with 19 bases between them. CDR3 length equals 15 residues. The CDR3 region has the DNA TGTGCCAGCAGTGATTCAGGGGCCCGGTACCAGGGCTACACCTTC. It codes for CASSDSGARYQGYTF.

The V and J genes are TRBV19 and TRBJ2-5; TRBD2 matches 8 bases. Germline values: CDR1 LNHDA, CDR2 SQIVND (reference sequence). The CDR3 extends over 16 amino acids. J lost 4 bases, V lost 4 bases, and 11 bases had no gene match. The CDR3 DNA follows: TGTGCCAGTAGTACAACCGGGACTAGGAGAGGAGAGACCCAGTACTTC. It encodes CASSTTGTRRGETQYF.

J is TRBJ2-5 and V is TRBV27; D perhaps matches TRBD2 (6 bases). There are 14 residues in the CDR3. Germline lookup yields CDR1 MNHEY and CDR2 SMNVEV (reference sequence). The ends were cut back, 8 bases at V and 5 bases at J, with 18 bases in the middle. The CDR3 region has the DNA TGTGCCAGCGGATCGGACTCGGCGGGGGAGACCCAGTACTTC. Amino acids: CASGSDSAGETQYF.

The CDR3 DNA reads as TGCGCCAGCAGCTTGGAACAGAATTCACCCCTCCACTTT. Its protein is CASSLEQNSPLHF. V gene TRBV5-1 combines with J gene TRBJ1-6, with D unresolved. The CDR3 extends over 13 amino acids. From germline, CDR1 is SGHRS and CDR2 YFSETQ. V was shortened by 0 bases and J by 7 bases, with 5 bases between the two germline ends.

The chain uses TRBV6-5 and TRBJ1-6; D uncertain. Germline CDR1 MNHEY, CDR2 SVGAGI. The CDR3 has 16 amino acids. Trimming pared 2 bases from V and 7 bases from J, leaving 15 bases between. The chain's CDR3 is CASSYSLSSVNSPLHF. CDR3 nucleotides: TGTGCCAGCAGTTACAGTTTGTCCAGCGTCAATTCACCCCTCCACTTT.

V and J are TRBV7-3 and TRBJ1-1; no reliable D call. Trimming pared 2 bases from V and 4 bases from J, leaving 8 bases between. CDR3 length: 13 amino acids. Germline V lookup: CDR1 SGHTA, CDR2 FQGTGA. Here the CDR3 DNA reads TGTGCCAGCAGCTTAGGCTCCAGCACTGAAGCTTTCTTT. Amino acids: CASSLGSSTEAFF.

The rearrangement links TRBV9 to TRBJ2-5; possibly TRBD1 for D (6 bases). The closer fit of TRBJ2-7 to the DNA end suggests the J call may be wrong. CDR1 is SGDLS and CDR2 is YYNGEE in the germline V gene. The CDR3 has 14 amino acids. CDR3 in DNA: TGTGCCAGCAGCGTAGGGGACATCGCCTACGAGCAGTACTTC. As protein: CASSVGDIAYEQYF.

The chain joins TRBV2 to TRBJ2-3; possibly TRBD2 for D (6 bases). V dropped 8 bases and J dropped 0 bases, with 15 bases sitting between them. The CDR3 runs 15 residues. Germline CDR1 is SNHLY and CDR2 is FYNNEI. Here the CDR3 reads CASPRGRESTDTQYF. CDR3 nucleotides: TGTGCCAGCCCCCGAGGTCGGGAGAGCACAGATACGCAGTATTTT.

The CDR3 sequence is CASSPLARSYEQYF. For the CDR3, the DNA is TGTGCCAGCAGTCCCCTCGCCAGGTCCTACGAGCAGTACTTC. The chain couples TRBV28 to TRBJ2-7; D is unclear. CDR1 and CDR2 from the germline V gene are MDHEN and SYDVKM. Trimming pared 5 bases from V and 1 base from J, leaving 12 bases between. The CDR3 consists of 14 residues.

This chain links TRBV10-3 with TRBJ2-4, with TRBD1 matching 8 bases. Trimming at V came to 5 bases and at J to 2 bases, leaving 8 bases not matched to a gene. There are 16 residues in the CDR3. Germline CDR1 reads ENHRY; CDR2 reads SYGVKD. The CDR3 DNA is TGTGCCATCAGTAAACAGGGGGAAACTTCCAAAAACATTCAGTACTTC. Protein product: CAISKQGETSKNIQYF.

This rearrangement joins TRBV5-4 to TRBJ1-1, with TRBD1 identical over 9 bases. The junction had 3 bases not matched to a gene; V was cut back by 1 base and J by 11 bases. The germline gives CDR1 SGHNT, CDR2 YYREEE (reference sequence). The length of the CDR3 is 12 residues. CDR3 sequence: CASSLNRGLAFF. The CDR3 coding sequence is TGTGCCAGCAGCTTGAACAGGGGGCTGGCTTTCTTT.

Worth noting for this clone: No conserved phenylalanine or tryptophan is present at the end of the CDR3, so a read error is the likely explanation. Written as DNA, the CDR3 is TGTGCCAGCAACGTTGAGGCAACCTACGAGCAGTACTCC. This sequence encodes CASNVEATYEQYS. The chain has TRBV6-6 and TRBJ2-7; D is undetermined. Germline V lookup: CDR1 MNHNY, CDR2 SVGAGI (reference sequence). The CDR3 is 13 residues long. V was shortened by 7 bases and J by 2 bases, with 12 bases between the two germline ends.

This clone was seen only once. Other DNA sequences from this sample encode an identical CDR3 as well. The chain couples TRBV5-4 to TRBJ2-1, with 11 nucleotides matching TRBD2. The CDR3 runs 15 residues. CDR1 SGHNT and CDR2 YYREEE come from the germline V gene (reference sequence). The J segment lost 4 bases and the V segment lost 3 bases, leaving 3 bases of the junction unmatched. The CDR3 spells CASSSRTSGYNEQFF. For the CDR3, the DNA is TGTGCCAGCAGCTCCCGGACTAGCGGGTACAATGAGCAGTTCTTC.

The chain uses TRBV28 and TRBJ2-1; D call uncertain. The CDR3 runs to 13 residues. Germline loops: CDR1 MDHEN, CDR2 SYDVKM. V lost 0 bases to trimming and J lost 4 bases, with 4 bases between them. The CDR3 is CASSLWRYNEQFF. CDR3 bases: TGTGCCAGCAGTTTATGGAGATACAATGAGCAGTTCTTC.

The chain couples TRBV28 to TRBJ2-7, with 14 positions matching TRBD2. The germline V gene encodes CDR1 MDHEN and CDR2 SYDVKM. This CDR3 comprises 18 residues. Trimming cost V 2 bases and J 5 bases; bases outside gene matches: 11. The CDR3: CASSLTGLAGARRDEQYF. For the CDR3, the DNA is TGTGCCAGCAGTTTAACGGGACTAGCGGGAGCTAGGAGGGACGAGCAGTACTTC.

The table lists this clone with a count of one. Other DNA sequences in the same sample also yield this CDR3. V and J are TRBV6-5 and TRBJ1-2; no definite D call. CDR3 length equals 15 residues. CDR1 and CDR2 from the germline V gene are MNHEY and SVGAGI. V was cut by 0 bases and J by 2 bases, with 10 bases left in between. The CDR3 region is CASSYSTGSNYGYTF. The CDR3 coding sequence is TGTGCCAGCAGTTACTCGACGGGTTCCAACTATGGCTACACCTTC.

The chain is built from TRBV21-1 and TRBJ1-1. TRBV21-1 is an annotated pseudogene. This CDR3 contains 12 residues. The CDR3, as DNA: TGTGCCAGCAGCAAAGAGGGGAGGGGGTTATTCTTT. Residues: CASSKEGRGLFF.